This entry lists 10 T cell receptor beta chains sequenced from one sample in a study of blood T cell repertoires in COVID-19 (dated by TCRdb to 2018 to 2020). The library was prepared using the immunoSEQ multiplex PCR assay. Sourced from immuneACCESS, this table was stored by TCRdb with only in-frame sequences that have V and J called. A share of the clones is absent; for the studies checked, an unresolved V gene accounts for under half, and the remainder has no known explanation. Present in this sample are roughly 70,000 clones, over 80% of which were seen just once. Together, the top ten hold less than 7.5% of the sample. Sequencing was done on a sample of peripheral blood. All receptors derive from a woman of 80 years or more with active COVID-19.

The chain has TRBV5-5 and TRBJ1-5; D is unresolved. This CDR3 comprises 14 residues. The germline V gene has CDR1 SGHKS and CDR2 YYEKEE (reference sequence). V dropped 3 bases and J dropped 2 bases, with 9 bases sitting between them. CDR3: CASSSGSGNQPQHF. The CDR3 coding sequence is TGTGCCAGCAGCTCCGGGTCTGGCAATCAGCCCCAGCATTTT.

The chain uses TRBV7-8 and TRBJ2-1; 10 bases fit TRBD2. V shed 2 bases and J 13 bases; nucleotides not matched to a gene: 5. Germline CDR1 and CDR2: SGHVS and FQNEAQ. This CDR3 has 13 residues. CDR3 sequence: CASSLLAGDRQFF. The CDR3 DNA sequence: TGTGCCAGCAGCTTACTAGCGGGAGACCGTCAGTTCTTC.

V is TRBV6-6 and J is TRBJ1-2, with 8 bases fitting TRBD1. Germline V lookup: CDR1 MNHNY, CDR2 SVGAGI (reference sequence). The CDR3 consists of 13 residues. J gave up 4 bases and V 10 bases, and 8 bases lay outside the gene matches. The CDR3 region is CATQGARIYGYTF. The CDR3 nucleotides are TGTGCCACCCAGGGGGCGCGAATCTATGGCTACACCTTC.

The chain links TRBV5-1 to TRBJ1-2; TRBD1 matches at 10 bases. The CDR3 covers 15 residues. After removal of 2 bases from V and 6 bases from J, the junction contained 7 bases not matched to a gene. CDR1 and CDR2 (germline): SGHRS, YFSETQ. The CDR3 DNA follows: TGCGCCAGCAGCTTCGTTGACAGGGGGCTGGATGGCTACACCTTC. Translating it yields CASSFVDRGLDGYTF.

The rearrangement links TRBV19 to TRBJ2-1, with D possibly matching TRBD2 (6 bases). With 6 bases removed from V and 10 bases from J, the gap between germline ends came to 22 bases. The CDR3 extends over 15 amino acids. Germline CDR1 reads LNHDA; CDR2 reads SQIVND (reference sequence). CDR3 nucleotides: TGTGCCAGTAGGGGTGGGACTTCTCAGGGAGGCGAGCAGTTCTTC. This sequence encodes CASRGGTSQGGEQFF.

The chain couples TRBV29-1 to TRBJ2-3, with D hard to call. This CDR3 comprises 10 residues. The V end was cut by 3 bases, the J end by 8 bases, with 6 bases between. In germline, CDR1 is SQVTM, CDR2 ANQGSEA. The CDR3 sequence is CSVETGTQYF. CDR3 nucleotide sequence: TGCAGCGTTGAGACGGGTACGCAGTATTTT.

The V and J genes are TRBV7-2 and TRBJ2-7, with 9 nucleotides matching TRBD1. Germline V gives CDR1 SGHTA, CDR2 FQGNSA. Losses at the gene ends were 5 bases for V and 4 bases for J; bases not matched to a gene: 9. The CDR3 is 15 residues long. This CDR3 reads CASSPGQGQLYEQYF. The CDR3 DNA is TGTGCCAGCAGCCCCGGACAGGGGCAACTGTACGAGCAGTACTTC. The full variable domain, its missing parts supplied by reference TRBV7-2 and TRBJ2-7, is GAGVSQSPSNKVTEKGKDVELRCDPISGHTALYWYRQSLGQGLEFLIYFQGNSAPDKSGLPSDRFSAERTGGSVSTLTIQRTQQEDSAVYLCASSPGQGQLYEQYFGPGTRLTVT.

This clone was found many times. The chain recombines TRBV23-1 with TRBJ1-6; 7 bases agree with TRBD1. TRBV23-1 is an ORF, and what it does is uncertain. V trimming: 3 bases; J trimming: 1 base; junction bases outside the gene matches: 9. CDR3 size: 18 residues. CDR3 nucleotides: TGCGCCAGCAGTCACCACAGGGGATCCGTTTCCTATAATTCACCCCTCCACTTT. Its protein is CASSHHRGSVSYNSPLHF.

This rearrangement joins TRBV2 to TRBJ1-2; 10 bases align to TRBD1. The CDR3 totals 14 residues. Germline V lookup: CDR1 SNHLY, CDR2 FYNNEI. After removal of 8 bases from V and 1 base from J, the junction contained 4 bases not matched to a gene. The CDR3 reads CASWTGGHNYGYTF. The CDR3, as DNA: TGTGCCAGCTGGACAGGGGGGCATAACTATGGCTACACCTTC. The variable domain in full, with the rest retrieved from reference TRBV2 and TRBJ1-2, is EPEVTQTPSHQVTQMGQEVILRCVPISNHLYFYWYRQILGQKVEFLVSFYNNEISEKSEIFDDQFSVERPDGSNFTLKIRSTKLEDSAMYFCASWTGGHNYGYTFGSGTRLTVV.

DNA of the CDR3: TGTGCCAGCAGCCCATCTCTCGGAACAGGGGATCCCGGGGAGCTGTTTTTT. Amino acid sequence: CASSPSLGTGDPGELFF. V is TRBV21-1 and J is TRBJ2-2; the table's D call of TRBD1 was not tested on the DNA. TRBV21-1 is designated a pseudogene. The CDR3 spans 17 residues.